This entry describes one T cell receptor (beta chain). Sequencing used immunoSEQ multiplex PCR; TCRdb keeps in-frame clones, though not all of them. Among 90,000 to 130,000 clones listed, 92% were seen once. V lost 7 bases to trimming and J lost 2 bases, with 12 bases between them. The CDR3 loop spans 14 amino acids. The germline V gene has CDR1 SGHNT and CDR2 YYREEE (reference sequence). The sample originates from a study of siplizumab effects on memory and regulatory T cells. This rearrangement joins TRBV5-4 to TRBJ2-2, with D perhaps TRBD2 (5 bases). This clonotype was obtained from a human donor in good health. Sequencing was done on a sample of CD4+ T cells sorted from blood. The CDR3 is CASQAAANTGELFF. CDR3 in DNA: TGTGCCAGCCAAGCGGCCGCTAACACCGGGGAGCTGTTTTTT.